This T cell receptor (beta chain) was captured in a study of a mutant IDH1 vaccine in newly diagnosed glioma. Study background: During weeks 1, 3, 5, 7, 11, 15, 19 and 23, patients received eight vaccinations. Patients arrived already treated with radiotherapy, temozolomide, or both, most having had both. An approximately 62% male, approximately 40% female split and a mean age of 40.4 years characterized treated patients.

A remark on this clone: Its antigen is unknown.

CDR1 SGHDN and CDR2 FVKESK come from the germline V gene. The length of the CDR3 is 16 residues. V lost 4 bases, J lost 6 bases, and 18 bases lay in between. Sequencing was performed with immunoSEQ multiplex PCR; in TCRdb, only in-frame clones are kept and a portion is missing. The repertoire holds about 43,000 clones, with about four fifths as singletons. This sample's time point: week 23, last vaccination. Mutant IDH1 20-mer peptide, at 300 ug, made up each vaccine dose, with topical imiquimod. The origin of this receptor is a woman aged 18 to 35 with glioma. Some clones in this sample may be carry-over from other donors' samples. This chain connects TRBV14 to TRBJ1-4, with D maybe TRBD1 (6 bases). The sequencing used PBMCs, collected from a glioma patient whose treatment included an IDH1 peptide vaccine. The CDR3 DNA is TGTGCCAGCAGCCCCATGGGGGCCAGTTCTTATGAAAAACTGTTTTTT. Its protein is CASSPMGASSYEKLFF.